By share, the clone carrying this T cell receptor beta chain counts as medium-sized (0.01 to 0.1%). Multiplex touch-down PCR with TRB-A/B primers amplified rearranged V-D-J TRB sequences. Each CDR3 protein is one row after TCRdb ran MiXCR on the multiplex PCR reads. Among roughly 4,600 distinct CDR3 sequences listed, 20% to 25% were seen once. The data derive from a study of T cell repertoires in aging, cancer and after chemotherapy. TCR beta rearrangements were amplified from peripheral blood genomic DNA. The specimen sequenced was blood. The receptor was derived from a human donor in good health. The donor label of this sample is uncertain.

This CDR3 is CATSRDRAYGNEQYF. CDR3 bases: TGTGCCACCAGCAGGGACAGGGCCTACGGCAACGAGCAGTACTTC. The rearrangement links TRBV15 to TRBJ2-7, with TRBD1 matching over 8 bases. The CDR3 has 15 residues. V lost 3 bases to trimming and J lost 5 bases; unmatched junction nucleotides: 9. CDR1 is LNHNV, CDR2 YYDKDF, per germline (reference sequence). Full variable domain (rest looked up from reference TRBV15 and TRBJ2-7): DAMVIQNPRYQVTQFGKPVTLSCSQTLNHNVMYWYQQKSSQAPKLLFHYYDKDFNNEADTPDNFQSRRPNTSFCFLDIRSPGLGDTAMYLCATSRDRAYGNEQYFGPGTRLTVT.